These 9 T cell receptor beta chains came from one sample sequenced in a study of blood T cell repertoires in COVID-19. Generated by immunoSEQ multiplex PCR, the TCRdb table keeps only in-frame clones and is missing some. The sample holds 100,000 to 150,000 clones, roughly 84% seen once. The sequencing sample was made of peripheral blood. These receptors all stem from a woman between 25 and 40 years old who had recovered from COVID-19.

The chain employs TRBV6-5 and TRBJ2-1; D gene uncertain. Per germline, CDR1 MNHEY and CDR2 SVGAGI. The CDR3 has 13 residues. Trimming cost V 9 bases and J 0 bases, with 9 bases left between them. The CDR3 coding sequence is TGTGCCAGTAGGCGGAGCTCCTACAATGAGCAGTTCTTC. It specifies CASRRSSYNEQFF.

The CDR3 protein is CASQSEAGGSNQPQHF. In nucleotides, the CDR3 is TGTGCCAGTCAAAGTGAGGCAGGGGGGAGCAATCAGCCCCAGCATTTT. V gene TRBV2 combines with J gene TRBJ1-5; 7 bases are shared with TRBD1. The CDR3 contains 16 residues. V dropped 9 bases and J dropped 1; count of bases not matched to a gene: 12. The V gene's germline CDR1 is SNHLY and CDR2 FYNNEI.

This clone was observed a handful of times. The genes are TRBV5-1 and TRBJ1-1; no reliable D call. Trimming stripped 5 bases from V and 12 bases from J, with 20 bases between. This CDR3 contains 13 residues. Germline V CDR1 and CDR2: SGHRS, YFSETQ. The CDR3 protein is CASSIDPDRGPFF. CDR3 bases: TGCGCCAGCAGTATCGACCCCGACCGCGGGCCTTTCTTT.

This rearrangement joins TRBV6-5 to TRBJ1-1; D might be TRBD1 (6 bases). V was shortened by 2 bases and J by 0 bases, with 10 bases between the two germline ends. CDR1 MNHEY and CDR2 SVGAGI come from the germline V gene. The CDR3 extends over 15 amino acids. As DNA, the CDR3 is TGTGCCAGCAGTTACGGGGGCAGGATGAACACTGAAGCTTTCTTT. Translation gives CASSYGGRMNTEAFF.

The V call is TRBV6-1, the J call TRBJ2-1; 8 bases are shared with TRBD1. Germline V gene lookup returns CDR1 MNHNS and CDR2 SASEGT. The CDR3 has 15 residues. Trimming took 1 base from V and 9 from J; bases not matched to a gene: 8. The CDR3: CASSEETGVAIEQFF. The CDR3 coding sequence is TGTGCCAGCAGTGAAGAGACAGGGGTGGCTATTGAGCAGTTCTTC.

This clone was picked up one time. The chain has TRBV7-8 and TRBJ2-1, with 14 positions matching TRBD2. J gave up 6 bases and V 4 bases, and 5 bases lay outside the gene matches. Germline loops: CDR1 SGHVS, CDR2 FQNEAQ. The CDR3 loop spans 16 amino acids. The CDR3 bases are TGTGCCAGCAGCTCTTCGGGACTAGCGGGGGTCAATGAGCAGTTCTTC. Protein product: CASSSSGLAGVNEQFF. The full variable domain, rest sourced from reference TRBV7-8 and TRBJ2-1, is GAGVSQSPRYKVAKRGQDVALRCDPISGHVSLFWYQQALGQGPEFLTYFQNEAQLDKSGLPSDRFFAERPEGSVSTLKIQRTQQEDSAVYLCASSSSGLAGVNEQFFGPGTRLTVL.

This sequence joins TRBV29-1 and TRBJ2-5; D call uncertain. Germline CDR1 and CDR2: SQVTM and ANQGSEA. V gave up 2 bases and J gave up 1 base, with 8 bases separating them. CDR3 length: 13 amino acids. The CDR3 loop is CSVETTLQETQYF. The CDR3 bases are TGCAGCGTTGAAACTACACTCCAAGAGACCCAGTACTTC.

V and J are TRBV9 and TRBJ1-1, with 7 bases fitting TRBD1. Germline CDR1 is SGDLS and CDR2 is YYNGEE. CDR3 size: 15 residues. V trimming: 3 bases; J trimming: 6 bases; junction bases outside the gene matches: 11. The DNA for the CDR3 is TGTGCCAGCAGCGCAGCGAATACAGGGGCCCCTGAAGCTTTCTTT. Translation gives CASSAANTGAPEAFF.

V usage is TRBV29-1 and J usage is TRBJ2-7, with a tentative D call TRBD1 (5 bases). The CDR3 has 11 amino acids. In germline, CDR1 is SQVTM, CDR2 ANQGSEA. The V and J ends lost 2 bases and 5 bases respectively, with 7 bases between them. The CDR3, as DNA: TGCAGCGTTGAACAGGGAAACGAGCAGTACTTC. Residues: CSVEQGNEQYF.